The entry below gives a single TCR beta chain sequence along with its context. The sample belongs to a study of blood T cell repertoires in COVID-19. In the study overall: Some COVID-19 samples were acute and others convalescent; all came from the United States, Italy and Spain.

Per the study methods: Amplification with reference gene primers provided the estimates of nucleated cell counts. Produced via immunoSEQ multiplex PCR; TCRdb's table is partial and in-frame only. D and trimming were read from the DNA, whereas the V and J calls and clone size are those reported in that table. The sample records tens of thousands of clones, 83% being singletons. Germline CDR1 is LGHNA and CDR2 is YNFKEQ. Trimming removed 4 bases from V and 5 bases from J; junction bases left unmatched: 8. The CDR3 spans 16 residues. The chain recombines TRBV4-2 with TRBJ2-3; 11 bases agree with TRBD1. The receptor comes from a man between 50 and 59 years old with active COVID-19. Source material: peripheral blood. CDR3 residues: CASSRDRDRGGDTQYF. CDR3 nucleotides: TGTGCCAGCAGCCGAGACCGGGACAGGGGGGGAGATACGCAGTATTTT.